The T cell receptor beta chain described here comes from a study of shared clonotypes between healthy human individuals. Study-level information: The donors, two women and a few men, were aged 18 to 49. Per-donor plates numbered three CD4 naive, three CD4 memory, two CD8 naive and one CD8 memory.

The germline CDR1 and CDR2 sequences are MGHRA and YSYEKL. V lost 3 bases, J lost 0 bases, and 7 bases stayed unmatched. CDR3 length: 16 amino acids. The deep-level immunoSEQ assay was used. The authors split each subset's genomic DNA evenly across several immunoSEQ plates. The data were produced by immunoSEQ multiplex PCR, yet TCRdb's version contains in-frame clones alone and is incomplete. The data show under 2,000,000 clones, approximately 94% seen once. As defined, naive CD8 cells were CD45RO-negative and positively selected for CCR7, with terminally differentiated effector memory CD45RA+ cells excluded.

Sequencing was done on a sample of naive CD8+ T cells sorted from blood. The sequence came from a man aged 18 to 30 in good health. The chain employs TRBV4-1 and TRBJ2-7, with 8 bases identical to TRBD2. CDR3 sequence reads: CASSHVSGVPSYEQYF. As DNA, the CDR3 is TGCGCCAGCAGCCATGTTAGCGGGGTCCCCTCCTACGAGCAGTACTTC.